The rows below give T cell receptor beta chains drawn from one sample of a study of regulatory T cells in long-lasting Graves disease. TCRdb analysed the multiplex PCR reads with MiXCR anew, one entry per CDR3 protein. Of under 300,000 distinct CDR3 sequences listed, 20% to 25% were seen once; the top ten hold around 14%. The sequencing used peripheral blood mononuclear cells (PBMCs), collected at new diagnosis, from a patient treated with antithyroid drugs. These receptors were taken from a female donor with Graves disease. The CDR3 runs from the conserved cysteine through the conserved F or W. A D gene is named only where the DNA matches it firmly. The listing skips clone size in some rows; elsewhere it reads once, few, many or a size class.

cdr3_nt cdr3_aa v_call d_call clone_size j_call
TGCGCCAGCAGCCGGAGTCCCAGGGTGGATGGCTACACCTTC CASSRSPRVDGYTF TRBV4-3 NA few TRBJ1-2
TGTGCCAGCAGCCCGGCCGGCACAGATACGCAGTATTTT CASSPAGTDTQYF TRBV3-1 NA many TRBJ2-3
TGTGCCAGCAGCGGCCGAGGGAGGACAGATACGCAGTATTTT CASSGRGRTDTQYF TRBV7-2 NA many TRBJ2-3
TGTGCCAGCAGCCCAGGCGTAGCGGGACCACGAGAGACCCAGTACTTC CASSPGVAGPRETQYF TRBV7-3 TRBD2 NA TRBJ2-5
TGTGCCAGCAGCCAAGTTTCTACGGTAAGCAATCAGCCCCGGCATTTT CASSQVSTVSNQPRHF TRBV4-2 NA NA TRBJ1-5
TGTGCCAGCAGTAAGACTAGCGGGGAGAGGAATGAGCAGTTCTTC CASSKTSGERNEQFF TRBV6-1 TRBD2 many TRBJ2-1
TGTGCCACCCAAGGGACAGGCTATGGCTACACCTTC CATQGTGYGYTF TRBV24-1 TRBD1 NA TRBJ1-2
TGCGCCAGCAGCCCAGGGATAGCGGGGGCCTACGAGCAGTACTTC CASSPGIAGAYEQYF TRBV7-2 TRBD2 NA TRBJ2-7
TGCGCCAGCAGCCAAGCCGACTACGCAAATGGCTACACCTTC CASSQADYANGYTF TRBV4-3 NA NA TRBJ1-2
TGTGCCAGCAGTTTATTGGGAGGGGGGACTGAAGCTTTCTTT CASSLLGGGTEAFF TRBV12-3/TRBV12-4 NA many TRBJ1-1
TGTGCCAGTACCAACGGTTGGGGGACGGGGAAAGCTTTCTTT CASTNGWGTGKAFF TRBV19 NA many TRBJ1-1
TGCGCCAGCAGCGCGAGGACTAGCGGGTTTACGAGCTCCTACGAGCAGTACTTC CASSARTSGFTSSYEQYF TRBV5-1 TRBD2 many TRBJ2-7
TGTGCCAGCAGTGACACAGGGGGCGCGGGGCAGTTCTTC CASSDTGGAGQFF TRBV2 TRBD1 NA TRBJ2-1
TGTGCCAGCAGCTTATCCACAGGGGGCACTGAAGCTTTCTTT CASSLSTGGTEAFF TRBV7-2 TRBD1 many TRBJ1-1